Listed below are T cell receptor beta chains from one sample, sequenced in a study of vaccination and CD4 T cells after COVID-19. TCRdb re-called the PCR reads through MiXCR, storing one row per CDR3 protein. The sample includes about 17,000 distinct CDR3 sequences, around 50% seen only once; the top ten take around a sixth. The antigens these receptors bind are not known. Sequenced material: CD4+ T cells from blood, cultured in vitro, taken about 7 months after SARS-CoV-2 vaccination. The receptor source for this set is a human donor who had recovered from COVID-19. Each CDR3 is given with its conserved first and last residue. A D gene is named only where the DNA matches it firmly. Clone size is stated in some rows and not others, as once, few, many or a class when expanded.

D | J | V | size | length | CDR3 | DNA
TRBD2 | TRBJ2-7 | TRBV10-3 | NA | 15 | CAISNSGRGSYEQYF | TGTGCCATCAGCAATAGCGGGAGGGGTTCCTACGAGCAGTACTTC
NA | TRBJ1-1 | TRBV5-4 | few | 14 | CASSLSRGYTEAFF | TGTGCCAGCAGCTTGAGCAGGGGCTACACTGAAGCTTTCTTT
NA | TRBJ2-3 | TRBV30 | NA | 13 | CAWAESGTDTQYF | TGTGCCTGGGCAGAGTCGGGCACAGATACGCAGTATTTT
TRBD2 | TRBJ2-5 | TRBV5-1 | once | 14 | CASSFGTSRETQYF | TGCGCCAGCAGCTTTGGGACTAGTCGGGAGACCCAGTACTTC
TRBD1 | TRBJ1-2 | TRBV20-1 | NA | 15 | CSANPRDRDNYGHTF | TGCAGTGCTAATCCTCGGGACAGGGACAACTATGGCCACACCTTC
NA | TRBJ2-4 | TRBV20-1 | few | 14 | CSCQGHEAKNIQYF | TGCAGTTGTCAGGGGCACGAGGCCAAAAACATTCAGTACTTC
NA | TRBJ2-3 | TRBV27 | once | 13 | CASSFQATDTQYF | TGTGCCAGCAGTTTTCAGGCCACAGATACGCAGTATTTT
NA | TRBJ1-2 | TRBV6-1 | NA | 13 | CASRSTGNYGYTF | TGTGCCAGCAGATCCACAGGGAACTATGGCTACACCTTC
TRBD1 | TRBJ2-5 | TRBV24-1 | once | 16 | CATSKDRDRGEETQYF | TGTGCCACCAGTAAGGACCGGGACAGGGGGGAAGAGACCCAGTACTTC
TRBD2 | TRBJ2-7 | TRBV7-2 | once | 16 | CASSLDPLAASYEQYF | TGTGCCAGCAGCTTAGATCCCCTAGCGGCCTCCTACGAGCAGTACTTC
NA | TRBJ2-7 | TRBV6-5 | NA | 13 | CASSYSRAYEQYF | TGTGCCAGCAGTTACTCTAGGGCCTACGAGCAGTACTTC
NA | TRBJ2-2 | TRBV6-5 | few | 13 | CASSYDGTGELFF | TGTGCCAGCAGCTACGACGGGACCGGGGAGCTGTTTTTT
NA | TRBJ1-2 | TRBV5-4 | NA | 13 | CASSLDRHRGYTF | TGTGCCAGCAGCCTGGACAGACATAGGGGCTACACCTTC
NA | TRBJ2-5 | TRBV5-1 | NA | 15 | CASSLGIGGQETQYF | TGCGCCAGCAGCTTGGGTATAGGCGGCCAAGAGACCCAGTACTTC
NA | TRBJ2-3 | TRBV24-1 | NA | 13 | CATSDQTPDTQYF | TGTGCCACCAGTGACCAGACTCCAGATACGCAGTATTTT
NA | TRBJ1-1 | TRBV7-3 | NA | 14 | CASSLELGNTEAFF | TGTGCCAGCAGCTTAGAGTTGGGTAACACTGAAGCTTTCTTT
NA | TRBJ2-7 | TRBV21-1 | NA | 14 | CASSKGWGQGEQYF | TGTGCCAGCAGCAAAGGGTGGGGGCAGGGGGAGCAGTACTTC
TRBD2 | TRBJ2-4 | TRBV20-1 | few | 11 | CSARDRRTRYF | TGCAGTGCTAGAGATAGGAGGACTAGGTACTTC
TRBD2 | TRBJ2-3 | TRBV15 | NA | 15 | CATSRSGLSTDTQYF | TGTGCCACCAGCAGATCGGGACTAAGCACAGATACGCAGTATTTT
TRBD2 | TRBJ2-5 | TRBV20-1 | NA | 15 | CSAPLAARGLETQYF | TGCAGTGCCCCGCTAGCGGCCCGGGGTTTAGAGACCCAGTACTTC
NA | TRBJ1-1 | TRBV18 | NA | 14 | CASSPPVMSPEAFF | TGTGCCAGCTCACCACCCGTTATGAGCCCTGAAGCTTTCTTT
TRBD2 | TRBJ2-7 | TRBV5-1 | few | 17 | CASSLVPSGLGNYEQYF | TGCGCCAGCAGCTTGGTTCCTAGCGGGCTGGGGAACTACGAGCAGTACTTC
NA | TRBJ1-2 | TRBV6-1 | NA | 13 | CASSREGEYGYTF | TGTGCCAGCAGTAGAGAGGGGGAATATGGCTACACCTTC
TRBD2 | TRBJ2-7 | TRBV20-1 | NA | 14 | CSASFAGGIREQYF | TGCAGTGCCTCTTTCGCGGGAGGAATCCGCGAGCAGTACTTC
TRBD1 | TRBJ1-5 | TRBV20-1 | NA | 14 | CSASSGGGNQPQHF | TGCAGTGCTTCTTCAGGGGGCGGCAATCAGCCCCAGCATTTT
NA | TRBJ1-1 | TRBV7-2 | NA | 13 | CASSSHANTEAFF | TGTGCCAGCAGCTCACACGCGAACACTGAAGCTTTCTTT
TRBD2 | TRBJ2-3 | TRBV20-1 | few | 13 | CSAASGGPAKQYF | TGCAGTGCCGCTAGCGGGGGTCCTGCCAAACAGTATTTT
NA | TRBJ2-3 | TRBV7-2 | few | 15 | CASSLAPGSTDTQYF | TGTGCCAGCAGCTTAGCTCCGGGAAGCACAGATACGCAGTATTTT
NA | TRBJ1-2 | TRBV19 | NA | 14 | CASKVTQANYGYTF | TGTGCCAGTAAAGTAACCCAAGCTAACTATGGCTACACCTTC
TRBD2 | TRBJ2-1 | TRBV19 | NA | 17 | CASSISGREGPYNEQFF | TGTGCCAGTAGTATATCGGGGCGGGAGGGCCCCTACAATGAGCAGTTCTTC
NA | TRBJ1-1 | TRBV24-1 | few | 13 | CATSDFGVGEAFF | TGTGCCACCAGTGATTTTGGGGTAGGTGAAGCTTTCTTT
NA | TRBJ2-7 | TRBV7-8 | NA | 14 | CASSSRGSPLEQYF | TGTGCCAGCAGCTCCAGGGGCAGCCCTCTTGAGCAGTACTTC
NA | TRBJ2-5 | TRBV5-1 | NA | 13 | CASSSQLQETQYF | TGCGCCAGCAGCTCCCAACTCCAAGAGACCCAGTACTTC
NA | TRBJ2-2 | TRBV7-2 | NA | 15 | CASSLVANLGGELFF | TGTGCCAGCAGCTTAGTCGCCAACCTAGGGGGGGAGCTGTTTTTT
NA | TRBJ2-1 | TRBV7-9 | NA | 14 | CASRVSGANNEQFF | TGTGCCAGCCGAGTGTCTGGGGCCAACAATGAGCAGTTCTTC
NA | TRBJ2-5 | TRBV7-3 | NA | 14 | CASSLTGGDQTQYF | TGTGCCAGCAGCTTAACCGGGGGCGACCAGACCCAGTACTTC
TRBD2 | TRBJ2-2 | TRBV7-2 | NA | 13 | CASRSLATGELFF | TGTGCCAGCAGATCACTAGCGACCGGGGAGCTGTTTTTT
NA | TRBJ2-1 | TRBV27 | medium-sized | 11 | CASSDNEWQFF | TGTGCCAGCAGTGATAATGAGTGGCAGTTCTTC
TRBD2 | TRBJ2-5 | TRBV15 | few | 16 | CATSRTGTSGGETQYF | TGTGCCACCAGCAGAACCGGGACTAGCGGGGGAGAGACCCAGTACTTC
TRBD2 | TRBJ2-3 | TRBV19 | few | 14 | CASYNGGDTDTQYF | TGTGCCAGTTACAATGGGGGGGACACAGATACGCAGTATTTT
NA | TRBJ2-5 | TRBV2 | NA | 15 | CASTGSAGSEETQYF | TGTGCCAGCACCGGCTCGGCAGGGTCGGAGGAGACCCAGTACTTC
NA | TRBJ2-1 | TRBV6-2/TRBV6-3 | NA | 16 | CASSSLQGSSYNEQFF | TGTGCCAGCAGCTCGCTACAGGGAAGCTCCTACAATGAGCAGTTCTTC
NA | TRBJ1-2 | TRBV20-1 | NA | 19 | CSARDPRGRQGNLFYGYTF | TGCAGTGCTAGAGATCCTAGGGGAAGGCAGGGCAATTTGTTCTATGGCTACACCTTC
NA | TRBJ1-5 | TRBV6-1 | NA | 18 | CASRPRLIDRRGNQPQHF | TGTGCCAGCAGACCTAGACTCATTGACAGGAGAGGCAATCAGCCCCAGCATTTT
NA | TRBJ2-5 | TRBV25-1 | few | 13 | CASSEFGEETQYF | TGTGCCAGCAGTGAATTTGGGGAAGAGACCCAGTACTTC
NA | TRBJ1-1 | TRBV20-1 | few | 11 | CSAEQGAEAFF | TGCAGTGCTGAGCAGGGCGCTGAAGCTTTCTTT
TRBD1 | TRBJ1-2 | TRBV2 | NA | 13 | CASIPGTAYGYTF | TGTGCCAGCATACCCGGGACAGCCTATGGCTACACCTTC
TRBD1 | TRBJ1-3 | TRBV7-2 | once | 15 | CASRRGLSSGNTIYF | TGTGCCAGCAGAAGGGGGCTCTCCTCTGGAAACACCATATATTTT
NA | TRBJ2-3 | TRBV7-2 | NA | 12 | CASSLGPVTQYF | TGTGCCAGCAGCCTGGGGCCCGTTACGCAGTATTTT
NA | TRBJ2-3 | TRBV6-5 | few | 13 | CASSYPGTDTQYF | TGTGCCAGCAGTTACCCGGGCACAGATACGCAGTATTTT
TRBD2 | TRBJ2-1 | TRBV6-1 | NA | 17 | CASRGASGRKWDGEQFF | TGTGCCAGCAGAGGGGCTAGCGGGAGGAAGTGGGATGGTGAGCAGTTCTTC
TRBD1 | TRBJ1-2 | TRBV20-1 | NA | 16 | CSARETTGGVWNGYTF | TGCAGTGCTCGGGAGACAACAGGGGGCGTTTGGAATGGCTACACCTTC
NA | TRBJ1-1 | TRBV6-5 | NA | 14 | CASSYGPGSTEAFF | TGTGCCAGCAGTTATGGCCCGGGTAGCACTGAAGCTTTCTTT
NA | TRBJ2-2 | TRBV15 | few | 16 | CATSRRQSTNTGELFF | TGTGCCACCAGCAGAAGGCAGAGCACGAACACCGGGGAGCTGTTTTTT
NA | TRBJ1-3 | TRBV20-1 | NA | 11 | CSARVENTIYF | TGCAGTGCTAGAGTTGAAAACACCATATATTTT
NA | TRBJ1-1 | TRBV15 | NA | 18 | CATSRLTAFSPPDREAFF | TGTGCCACCAGCAGATTAACCGCCTTTTCTCCACCCGACAGGGAAGCTTTCTTT
NA | TRBJ1-1 | TRBV7-8 | NA | 14 | CASSTTRANTEAFF | TGTGCCAGCAGTACCACCCGGGCAAACACTGAAGCTTTCTTT
TRBD2 | TRBJ2-1 | TRBV6-1 | NA | 13 | CASNVRGDNEQFF | TGTGCCTCAAACGTCCGGGGGGACAATGAGCAGTTCTTC
NA | TRBJ1-5 | TRBV6-4 | NA | 10 | CASRGQPQHF | TGTGCCAGCAGGGGCCAGCCCCAGCATTTT
NA | TRBJ1-5 | TRBV20-1 | NA | 14 | CSARGQGLYQPQHF | TGCAGTGCTAGAGGGCAGGGGCTGTATCAGCCCCAGCATTTT